Each of the 26 T cell receptor beta chains below was sequenced from the same sample in a study of blood T cell repertoires in COVID-19. The protocol was immunoSEQ multiplex PCR, while the TCRdb copy is restricted to in-frame clones and leaves out a portion. The data contain about 180,000 clones, approximately 80% of them singletons. Sequencing was carried out using peripheral blood. Receptors originate from a human donor in a cohort sampled during active COVID-19.

A remark on this clone: Mismatch with germline at one junction end may stem from a read error. The rearrangement joins TRBV23-1 to TRBJ2-3; tentatively, D is TRBD2 (5 bases). TRBV23-1 is classed as an ORF, of uncertain function. CDR3 length: 14 amino acids. The CDR3 protein is CASSSSASRDTQYF. The CDR3 DNA reads TGCGCCAGCAGCTCCTCGGCTAGCAGAGATACGCAGTATTTT.

The chain links TRBV6-2 or TRBV6-3 to TRBJ2-2, with 7 nucleotides matching TRBD1. The V segment lost 3 bases and the J segment 3 bases; nucleotides outside the gene matches: 4. CDR3 length: 15 residues. Per the germline V gene, CDR1 is MNHEY and CDR2 is SVGEGT. DNA of the CDR3: TGTGCCAGCAGTTATGACAGGGTTTACACCGGGGAGCTGTTTTTT. Translation gives CASSYDRVYTGELFF.

V usage is TRBV6-5 and J usage is TRBJ1-1, with 8 bases matching TRBD1. The CDR3 is 15 residues long. Germline V lookup: CDR1 MNHEY, CDR2 SVGAGI. J gave up 4 bases and V 2 bases, and 6 bases lay outside the gene matches. The CDR3 protein is CASSYLDRGGTEAFF. The CDR3 coding sequence is TGTGCCAGCAGTTACCTAGACAGGGGCGGCACTGAAGCTTTCTTT.

The rearrangement uses TRBV14 and TRBJ2-1; D call uncertain. V lost 5 bases and J lost 4, with 9 bases in between. CDR3 length: 13 residues. Germline V gives CDR1 SGHDN, CDR2 FVKESK. The CDR3 region is CASSGVLYNEQFF. CDR3 sequence (DNA): TGTGCCAGCAGCGGTGTACTATACAATGAGCAGTTCTTC.

The chain couples TRBV7-9 to TRBJ2-1; TRBD1 is a possible D gene (8 bases). Germline-derived CDR1 and CDR2 are SEHNR and FQNEAQ (reference sequence). The germline V and J ends were trimmed by 3 bases and 7 bases, with 13 bases remaining between them. This CDR3 has 14 amino acids. CDR3 coding DNA: TGTGCCAGCAGCTTCGGACAGGGAGGGAATGAGCAGTTCTTC. It specifies CASSFGQGGNEQFF.

The chain links TRBV3-1 (or the pseudogene TRBV3-2) to TRBJ2-5, with TRBD1 as a possible D gene (6 bases). The germline V and J ends were trimmed by 4 bases and 1 base, with 13 bases remaining between them. This CDR3 is 15 amino acids long. In germline, CDR1 is LGHDT, CDR2 YNNKEL (reference sequence). As DNA, the CDR3 is TGTGCCAGCAGCCTAGGCCCGGACAGCCAAGAGACCCAGTACTTC. This codes for CASSLGPDSQETQYF.

The V call is TRBV6-5, the J call TRBJ1-1; D gene unclear. CDR1 and CDR2 (germline): MNHEY, SVGAGI. This CDR3 comprises 12 residues. V was pared by 6 bases and J by 6 bases, with 11 bases between. The CDR3 DNA follows: TGTGCCAGCAGGCAAGATGAGGCTGAAGCTTTCTTT. Its protein product is CASRQDEAEAFF.

The chain is built from TRBV5-1 and TRBJ2-7; tentatively, D is TRBD1 (6 bases). V gave up 2 bases and J gave up 0 bases, with 12 bases separating them. CDR1 and CDR2 (germline): SGHRS, YFSETQ. The CDR3 spans 15 residues. CDR3 sequence: CASSLGTDSSYEQYF. The CDR3 coding sequence is TGCGCCAGCAGCTTAGGGACGGACAGCTCCTACGAGCAGTACTTC.

The chain couples TRBV5-1 to TRBJ2-7; TRBD2 matches 8 bases. The V gene end was trimmed by 2 bases and the J gene end by 5 bases; junction bases not matched to a gene: 6. Per the germline V gene, CDR1 is SGHRS and CDR2 is YFSETQ. This CDR3 is 14 amino acids long. The CDR3 is CASSFPGGADEQYF. In DNA form, the CDR3 reads TGCGCCAGCAGCTTCCCGGGGGGGGCCGACGAGCAGTACTTC. The full variable domain, with the rest looked up from reference TRBV5-1 and TRBJ2-7, is KAGVTQTPRYLIKTRGQQVTLSCSPISGHRSVSWYQQTPGQGLQFLFEYFSETQRNKGNFPGRFSGRQFSNSRSEMNVSTLELGDSALYLCASSFPGGADEQYFGPGTRLTVT.

The chain links TRBV2 to TRBJ1-2, with D unclear. V was shortened by 2 bases and J by 7 bases, with 17 bases between the two germline ends. This CDR3 region has 15 residues. Germline V lookup: CDR1 SNHLY, CDR2 FYNNEI. DNA of the CDR3: TGTGCCAGCAGTGAAAGAATCGGGAATTCGGGTGGCTACACCTTC. Its protein product is CASSERIGNSGGYTF. The full variable domain, completed using reference TRBV2 and TRBJ1-2, is EPEVTQTPSHQVTQMGQEVILRCVPISNHLYFYWYRQILGQKVEFLVSFYNNEISEKSEIFDDQFSVERPDGSNFTLKIRSTKLEDSAMYFCASSERIGNSGGYTFGSGTRLTVV.

In DNA form, the CDR3 reads TGTGCCTGGAACAGGGTTGAGAATGAAAAACTGTTTTTT. It encodes CAWNRVENEKLFF. V usage is TRBV30 and J usage is TRBJ1-4; D is perhaps TRBD1 (6 bases). The CDR3 runs 13 residues. Germline V lookup: CDR1 GTSNPN, CDR2 SVGIG (reference sequence). V gave up 4 bases and J gave up 5 bases, with 11 bases separating them.

In nucleotides, the CDR3 is TGTGCCAGCAGCTTAGGACGGGGCACAGATACGCAGTATTTT. Translated, it gives CASSLGRGTDTQYF. V is TRBV7-9 and J is TRBJ2-3; D unclear. Germline CDR1 is SEHNR and CDR2 is FQNEAQ (reference sequence). The CDR3 spans 14 residues. The V end lost 1 base, the J end lost 1 base, and 6 bases lay between the germline ends. Together with reference TRBV7-9 and TRBJ2-3, the CDR3 gives the full variable domain: DTGVSQNPRHKITKRGQNVTFRCDPISEHNRLYWYRQTLGQGPEFLTYFQNEAQLEKSRLLSDRFSAERPKGSFSTLEIQRTEQGDSAMYLCASSLGRGTDTQYFGPGTRLTVL.

The rearrangement uses TRBV2 and TRBJ2-7; 8 positions agree with TRBD1. V was clipped by 7 bases and J by 3 bases; unmatched bases: 8. The CDR3 covers 14 residues. Per the germline V gene, CDR1 is SNHLY and CDR2 is FYNNEI. Here the CDR3 reads CASTEQGALYEQYF. The CDR3 coding sequence is TGTGCCAGCACCGAGCAGGGGGCTCTCTACGAGCAGTACTTC.

The chain combines TRBV4-1 with TRBJ2-3; 8 bases align to TRBD2. V trimming: 4 bases; J trimming: 2 bases; junction bases outside the gene matches: 14. The CDR3 totals 18 residues. Germline CDR1 and CDR2: MGHRA and YSYEKL. For the CDR3, the DNA is TGCGCCAGCAGCCCTAAAACACGAGCGGGGGCACCCACAGATACGCAGTATTTT. Its translation is CASSPKTRAGAPTDTQYF.

The chain links TRBV7-6 to TRBJ2-7; tentative D call: TRBD1 (5 bases). CDR1 is SGHVS and CDR2 is FNYEAQ in the germline V gene. The CDR3 covers 17 residues. The ends were cut back, 5 bases at V and 6 bases at J, with 26 bases in the middle. CDR3 protein: CASSPRGGAGWLGEQYF. CDR3 DNA sequence: TGTGCCAGCAGCCCTAGAGGTGGGGCAGGTTGGTTGGGCGAGCAGTACTTC.

The count of this clone is one. This chain links TRBV7-2 with TRBJ2-3; a weak D match, TRBD1 (6 bases). V was pared by 5 bases and J by 6 bases, with 15 bases between. The CDR3 sequence is 14 residues long. Germline V lookup: CDR1 SGHTA, CDR2 FQGNSA. In DNA, the CDR3 is TGTGCCAGCAGCCCCGGGACATTCGCTGATACGCAGTATTTT. Protein: CASSPGTFADTQYF.

This chain uses TRBV2 with TRBJ1-6, with D unclear. The V and J ends lost 2 bases and 3 bases respectively, with 14 bases between them. This CDR3 spans 17 amino acids. CDR1 and CDR2 (germline): SNHLY, FYNNEI. This CDR3 is CASSERRTGNYNSPLHF. CDR3 bases: TGTGCCAGCAGTGAACGTCGAACCGGGAACTATAATTCACCCCTCCACTTT.

Only a few counts were recorded for this clone. The chain employs TRBV19 and TRBJ2-7; 7 nucleotides match TRBD2. The germline gives CDR1 LNHDA, CDR2 SQIVND (reference sequence). The CDR3 runs 16 residues. V shed 0 bases, J shed 3 bases, and the junction held 8 bases outside the gene matches. The CDR3 protein is CASSIDLSSGYYEQYF. CDR3 coding DNA: TGTGCCAGTAGTATAGATCTGTCTAGCGGTTACTACGAGCAGTACTTC.

This clone was detected a few times. J is TRBJ2-1 and V is TRBV10-3, with TRBD2 as a possible D gene (5 bases). V shed 11 bases and J shed 5 bases, with 19 bases lying between them. Germline loops: CDR1 ENHRY, CDR2 SYGVKD. The CDR3 covers 14 residues. CDR3 sequence reads: CAPRDFCGDNEQFF. CDR3 bases: TGTGCCCCCCGGGATTTTTGTGGGGACAATGAGCAGTTCTTC.

The rearrangement joins TRBV19 to TRBJ2-5; TRBD1 aligns across 7 bases. V shed 3 bases, J shed 1 base, and the junction held 5 bases outside the gene matches. CDR1 is LNHDA, CDR2 SQIVND, per germline (reference sequence). The CDR3 runs to 15 residues. This CDR3 is CASSIRQGAQETQYF. The CDR3 DNA is TGTGCCAGTAGTATCCGACAGGGAGCCCAAGAGACCCAGTACTTC.

The gene calls are TRBV5-4 and TRBJ2-2; 10 bases line up with TRBD2. CDR3 size: 16 residues. V lost 4 bases, J lost 2 bases, and 5 bases stayed unmatched. The germline V gene encodes CDR1 SGHNT and CDR2 YYREEE (reference sequence). CDR3 sequence reads: CASSVGTSENTGELFF. Here the CDR3 DNA reads TGTGCCAGCAGCGTAGGGACTAGCGAAAACACCGGGGAGCTGTTTTTT.

The J gene is TRBJ1-2, the V gene TRBV27; TRBD1 aligns across 8 bases. V dropped 6 bases and J dropped 8; count of bases not matched to a gene: 8. From germline, CDR1 is MNHEY and CDR2 SMNVEV (reference sequence). There are 13 residues in the CDR3. CDR3 DNA: TGTGCCAGCAGCTCGCAGGGGGCGTGGGGCTACACCTTC. Translated: CASSSQGAWGYTF.

The chain has TRBV6-6 and TRBJ2-1, with TRBD1 matching over 7 bases. The CDR3 is 14 amino acids. The V gene's germline CDR1 is MNHNY and CDR2 SVGAGI (reference sequence). With 0 bases clipped from V and 6 bases from J, the junction kept 2 bases outside the gene matches. DNA of the CDR3: TGTGCCAGCAGTTACTCCGCAGGGGGCAATGAGCAGTTCTTC. Its translation: CASSYSAGGNEQFF.

V and J are TRBV6-5 and TRBJ1-1, with D unclear. V was shortened by 2 bases and J by 1 base, with 8 bases between the two germline ends. Germline values: CDR1 MNHEY, CDR2 SVGAGI. There are 14 residues in the CDR3. In DNA form, the CDR3 reads TGTGCCAGCAGTTACGCCACAACGAACACTGAAGCTTTCTTT. Amino acids: CASSYATTNTEAFF.

As concerns this clone: Other DNA sequences in this sample translate to the same CDR3. The rearrangement uses TRBV13 and TRBJ2-7, with unresolved D. Germline V gene lookup returns CDR1 PRHDT and CDR2 FYEKMQ (reference sequence). Trimming removed 5 bases at V and 0 bases at J, with 11 bases between. The CDR3 sequence is 14 residues long. The CDR3 nucleotides are TGTGCCAGCAGCGTTGGTGAGAACTCCTACGAGCAGTACTTC. It yields the protein CASSVGENSYEQYF.

This chain uses TRBV6-1 with TRBJ2-7; 13 nucleotides line up with TRBD2. The CDR3 has 15 amino acids. The V gene end was trimmed by 1 base and the J gene end by 3 bases; junction bases not matched to a gene: 0. The germline CDR1 and CDR2 sequences are MNHNS and SASEGT. In DNA, the CDR3 is TGTGCCAGCAGTGAAGGGACTAGCGGGGGCTACGAGCAGTACTTC. This encodes CASSEGTSGGYEQYF.